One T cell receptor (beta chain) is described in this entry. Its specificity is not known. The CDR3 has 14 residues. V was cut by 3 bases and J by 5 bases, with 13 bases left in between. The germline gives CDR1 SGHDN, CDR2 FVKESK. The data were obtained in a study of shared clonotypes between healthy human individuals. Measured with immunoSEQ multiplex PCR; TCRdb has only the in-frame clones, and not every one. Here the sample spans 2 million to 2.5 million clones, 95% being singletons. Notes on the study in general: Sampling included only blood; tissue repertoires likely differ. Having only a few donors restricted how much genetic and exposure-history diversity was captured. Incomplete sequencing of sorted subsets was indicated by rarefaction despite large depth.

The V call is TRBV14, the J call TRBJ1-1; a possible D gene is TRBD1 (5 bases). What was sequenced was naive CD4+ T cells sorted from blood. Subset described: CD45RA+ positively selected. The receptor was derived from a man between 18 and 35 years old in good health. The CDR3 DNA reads TGTGCCAGCAGCCAGCCGGGGCTCGGGACTGAAGCTTTCTTT. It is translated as CASSQPGLGTEAFF.